The 7 T cell receptor beta chains listed next were all sequenced from one sample in a study of Graves' ophthalmopathy and Graves' hyperthyroidism. CDR3 regions of TCR beta were amplified from RNA transcripts. HTBI-primed RT-PCR formed the first round, and a multiplex PCR formed the second. TCRdb re-called the multiplex PCR reads with MiXCR, one entry per CDR3 protein. The repertoire includes around 600,000 distinct CDR3 sequences, 35% to 50% of them detected once, and 2.5% to 3.5% sits in the top ten. Sequenced: peripheral blood. The source of these receptors is an adult man with Graves' ophthalmopathy.

The chain recombines TRBV4-3 with TRBJ2-7; 9 positions match TRBD1. The length of the CDR3 is 16 residues. CDR1 and CDR2 (germline): LGHNA, YSLEER. J gave up 2 bases and V 0 bases, and 5 bases lay outside the gene matches. The CDR3 loop reads CASSQESTGGTYEQYF. For the CDR3, the DNA is TGCGCCAGCAGCCAAGAATCGACAGGGGGAACCTACGAGCAGTACTTC.

This clonotype was detected a few times. The genes are TRBV20-1 and TRBJ2-2; D possibly uses TRBD1 or TRBD2 (5 bases each). The CDR3 has 15 residues. Germline CDR1 DFQATT, CDR2 SNEGSKA (reference sequence). With 3 bases removed from V and 1 base from J, the gap between germline ends came to 12 bases. In DNA, the CDR3 is TGCAGTGCTAGTAGGGGTGGGGGGAACACCGGGGAGCTGTTTTTT. This translates into CSASRGGGNTGELFF.

The chain uses TRBV2 and TRBJ2-3; no clear D. Germline V CDR1 and CDR2: SNHLY, FYNNEI. With 3 bases removed from V and 2 bases from J, the gap between germline ends came to 21 bases. The CDR3 sequence is 18 residues long. CDR3 DNA sequence: TGTGCCAGCAGTGATGGTCGGGTCGGACCAGGATACACAGATACGCAGTATTTT. Its protein is CASSDGRVGPGYTDTQYF.

The genes are TRBV7-3 and TRBJ1-5; tentatively, D is TRBD1 (6 bases). Trimming removed 1 base from V and 9 bases from J, with 10 bases in between. CDR1 SGHTA and CDR2 FQGTGA come from the germline V gene. The CDR3 extends over 13 amino acids. The CDR3 spells CASSLMGGGPQHF. The CDR3 DNA reads TGTGCCAGCAGCTTAATGGGAGGGGGGCCCCAGCATTTT.

The V call is TRBV30, the J call TRBJ2-2; D unresolved. V shed 2 bases and J shed 0 bases, with 13 bases lying between them. The CDR3 totals 16 residues. CDR1 and CDR2 from the germline V gene are GTSNPN and SVGIG (reference sequence). CDR3 DNA sequence: TGTGCCTGGAGTACACGACCCATTGCGAACACCGGGGAGCTGTTTTTT. Its translation is CAWSTRPIANTGELFF.

The chain recombines TRBV29-1 with TRBJ1-4, with D perhaps matching TRBD1 (6 bases). The V gene lost 6 bases and the J gene lost 8 bases, with 16 bases spanning the gap. The germline gives CDR1 SQVTM, CDR2 ANQGSEA. There are 13 residues in the CDR3. The DNA for the CDR3 is TGCAGCGTCATGACGGGAGGGGGAGAAAAACTGTTTTTT. Protein product: CSVMTGGGEKLFF.

This clonotype was found a few times. V is TRBV12-3 or TRBV12-4 and J is TRBJ1-2; D is undetermined. Trimming took off 3 bases at V and 6 bases at J, with 11 bases between the two ends. The CDR3 is made up of 13 amino acids. CDR3 in amino acids: CASSFLPDNGYTF. DNA of the CDR3: TGTGCCAGCAGTTTTTTACCTGACAATGGCTACACCTTC.